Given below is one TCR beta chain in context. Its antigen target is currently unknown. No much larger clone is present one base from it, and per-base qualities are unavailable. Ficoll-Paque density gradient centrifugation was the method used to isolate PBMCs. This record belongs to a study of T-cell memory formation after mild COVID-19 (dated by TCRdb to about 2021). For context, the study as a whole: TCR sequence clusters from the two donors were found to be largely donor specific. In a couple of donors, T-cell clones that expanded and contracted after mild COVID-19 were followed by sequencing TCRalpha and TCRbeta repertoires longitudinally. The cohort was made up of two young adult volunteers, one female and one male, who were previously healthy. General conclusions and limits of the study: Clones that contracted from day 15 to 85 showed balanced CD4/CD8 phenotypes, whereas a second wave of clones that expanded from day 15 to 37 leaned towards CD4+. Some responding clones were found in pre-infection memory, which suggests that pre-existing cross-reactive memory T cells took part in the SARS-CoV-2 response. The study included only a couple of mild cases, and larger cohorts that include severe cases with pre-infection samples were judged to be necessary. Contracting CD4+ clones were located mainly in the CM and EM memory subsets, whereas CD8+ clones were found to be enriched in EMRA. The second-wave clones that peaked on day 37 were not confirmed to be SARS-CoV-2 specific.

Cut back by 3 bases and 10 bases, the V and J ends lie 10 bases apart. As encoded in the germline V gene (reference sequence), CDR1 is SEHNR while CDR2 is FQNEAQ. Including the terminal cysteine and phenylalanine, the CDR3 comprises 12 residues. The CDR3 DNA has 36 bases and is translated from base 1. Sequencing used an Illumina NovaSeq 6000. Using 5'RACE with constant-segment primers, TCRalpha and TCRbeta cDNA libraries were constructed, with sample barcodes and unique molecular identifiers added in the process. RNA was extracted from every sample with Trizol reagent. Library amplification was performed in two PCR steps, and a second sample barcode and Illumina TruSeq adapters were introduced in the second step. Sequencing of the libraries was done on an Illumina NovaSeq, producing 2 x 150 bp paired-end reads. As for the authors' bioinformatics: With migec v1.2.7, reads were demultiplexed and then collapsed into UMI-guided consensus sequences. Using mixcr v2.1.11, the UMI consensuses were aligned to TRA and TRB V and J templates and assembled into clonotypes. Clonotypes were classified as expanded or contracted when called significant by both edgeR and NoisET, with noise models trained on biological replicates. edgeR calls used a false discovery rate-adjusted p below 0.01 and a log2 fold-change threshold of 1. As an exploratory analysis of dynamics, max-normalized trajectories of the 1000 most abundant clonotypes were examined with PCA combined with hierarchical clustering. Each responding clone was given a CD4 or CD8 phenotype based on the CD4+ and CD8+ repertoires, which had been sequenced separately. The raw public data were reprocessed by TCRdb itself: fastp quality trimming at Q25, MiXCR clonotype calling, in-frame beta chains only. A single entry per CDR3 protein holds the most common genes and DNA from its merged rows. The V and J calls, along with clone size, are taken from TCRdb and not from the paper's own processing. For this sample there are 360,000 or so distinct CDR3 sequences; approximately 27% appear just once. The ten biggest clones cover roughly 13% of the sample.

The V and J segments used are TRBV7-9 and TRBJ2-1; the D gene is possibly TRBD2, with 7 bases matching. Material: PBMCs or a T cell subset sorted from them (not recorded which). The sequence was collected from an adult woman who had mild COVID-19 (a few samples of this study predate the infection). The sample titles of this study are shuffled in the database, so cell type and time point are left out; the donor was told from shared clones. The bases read TGTGCCAGCAGCTTCGGGGGGCCGGAGCAGTTCTTC. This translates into CASSFGGPEQFF.